The entry below gives a single TCR beta chain sequence along with its context. These data come from a study of blood T cell repertoires in COVID-19. In the study's own analysis: Using reference gene primer amplification, nucleated cell counts were estimated. The assay was immunoSEQ multiplex PCR, and TCRdb's table has in-frame clones only and misses some. V and J calls and clone size are as listed in that table; D and trimming were resolved from the DNA. The sample consists of 250,000 to 300,000 clones, around four fifths of them appearing once. Specimen: peripheral blood. The receptor comes from a man aged 55-75 years who had recovered from COVID-19.

CDR3 DNA sequence: TGTGCCAGCAGTGAGGGACACACTCTTTCAGCCCAGCATTTT. This codes for CASSEGHTLSAQHF. This chain links TRBV6-1 with TRBJ1-5, with D possibly TRBD1 on 6 matching bases. This CDR3 has 14 residues. The ends were cut back, 3 bases at V and 11 bases at J, with 17 bases in the middle. CDR1 MNHNS and CDR2 SASEGT come from the germline V gene.